A single T cell receptor (beta chain) is shown here with its context. Which antigen it targets is not known. Per-base qualities were not stored, and no clone one base away is much larger. This entry is derived from a study of CD8+ T cells in alopecia areata (dated by TCRdb to 2016 to 2018). Notes on the research overall: The treated patients took part in an open-label pilot trial in which moderate-to-severe alopecia areata was treated with oral tofacitinib at 5 to 10 mg twice daily. For the treated patients, the SALT score, which quantifies what percentage of scalp surface area is affected, served as the measure of disease severity. Amplification of TCRbeta CDR3 regions was done by immunoSEQ multiplex PCR using 35 Vbeta forward primers and 13 Jbeta reverse primers. Tofacitinib-treated patients had biopsies at baseline and at 4 and 24 weeks of treatment, with a later scalp biopsy in several patients. RNA came from the PAXgene miRNA kit for fixed scalp, the miRNeasy kit for PBMCs, and the RNeasy kit for mouse skin. Human TCRbeta sequencing covered scalp tissue and sorted CD4+ and CD8+ peripheral blood T cells from patchy and totalis/universalis alopecia areata patients and healthy controls. Scalp clonality was compared across normal scalp (n=4), patchy alopecia areata scalp (n=8), and alopecia totalis/universalis scalp (n=8). The study used high-throughput TCRbeta sequencing to examine T cell clonal expansion in alopecia areata, in both the C3H/HeJ mouse model and human patients. Tofacitinib was given for 6 to 18 months, followed by 6 months of follow-up off drug to assess delayed response and recurrence.

General study outcomes and caveats: Because the treated cohort was small and had just a single nonresponder, larger studies are needed to establish links between baseline CD8+ expansion and response. Unlike mouse skin, where gammadelta T cells dominate, normal human skin contains resident alphabeta T cells that get sequenced too, which complicates analysis of the scalp TCR repertoire. Shared TCR sequences between patients were less evident than in mice, which may be partly attributable to HLA diversity in the patient population. Many expanded lesional clones were found to persist in scalp and blood during tofacitinib treatment, and relapse after treatment cessation may be partly explained by this persistence. Compared with normal scalp, lesional scalp had higher clonality and more expanded CD8+ clones, particularly in alopecia totalis/universalis, a pattern that suggests antigenic drive. With tofacitinib, both scalp clonality and the number of expanded CD8+ clones among the top 100 scalp clones went down significantly.

Trimming at the junction amounts to 0 bases on V and 4 bases on J, and the germline ends lie 11 bases apart. The germline V gene sets CDR1 to LGHNA and CDR2 to YNFKEQ. There are 15 amino acids in the CDR3, from cysteine to phenylalanine inclusive. The DNA shown is the 45-base CDR3, in frame from base 1. The time point label corresponds to: around 4 weeks on oral tofacitinib. The treatment or condition label on this specimen signifies: oral pan-JAK inhibitor, 5-10 mg twice daily. Peripheral blood and lesional scalp punch biopsies were obtained from patients with alopecia areata. PBMCs were separated by density centrifugation and stained for CD3, CD4 and CD8, after which CD4+ and CD8+ T cells were sorted on a FACSAria. Libraries were constructed by the immunoSEQ multiplex PCR assay. To provide template for TCR sequencing, every sample had RNA extracted and reverse transcribed into cDNA. SuperScript III was used for first-strand cDNA synthesis, primed with a 2:1 mix of oligo-dT and random hexamers. Amplification bias was assessed with a synthetic immune receptor repertoire, and residual bias was removed computationally. In the original analysis: Raw reads were preprocessed for error removal, and CDR3 was defined according to IMGT conventions as running from the conserved cysteine to phenylalanine. Clonality was calculated as 1 minus Shannon entropy normalized by log2 of the number of productive unique TCRs. Whether each scalp clone was CD4 or CD8 was inferred by checking scalp TCRbeta sequences against the CD4 and CD8 repertoires from sorted blood. Here the immuneACCESS table is served through TCRdb, limited to in-frame sequences with V and J called. Missing clones are a known gap in these copies; in checked studies unresolved V genes cover under half, and the rest lacks a known reason. V and J calls and clone size are as listed in that table; D and trimming were resolved from the DNA. Across this sample there are 130,000 or so clones, with about 88% seen only once. The ten top clones hold approximately 13% of the sample.

The receptor's source is a human donor with alopecia areata. The source material was CD8+ T cells sorted from blood, sampled at week 4, from a patient treated with tofacitinib. The chain is assembled from TRBV4-2 and TRBJ2-3, with an unclear D gene assignment. The nucleotide sequence reads as follows: TGTGCCAGCAGCCAAGATTTCCTAGTTTCAGATACGCAGTATTTT. This gives the protein CASSQDFLVSDTQYF.